The 2 T cell receptor beta chains below all came from one sample that was sequenced in a study of blood T cell repertoires in COVID-19. Generated by immunoSEQ multiplex PCR, the TCRdb table keeps only in-frame clones and is missing some. The sample includes 100,000 to 150,000 clones, less than 85% of them seen just once. Sequenced: peripheral blood. These receptors were collected from a woman in her sixties with acute or convalescent COVID-19.

The chain uses TRBV10-3 and TRBJ1-5; TRBD1 matches 9 bases. The CDR3 spans 13 residues. With 10 bases clipped from V and 7 bases from J, the junction kept 8 bases outside the gene matches. Germline V gene sequence: CDR1 ENHRY, CDR2 SYGVKD. The CDR3, as DNA: TGTGCCACAGAGGACAGGGGAGGGCAGCCCCAGCATTTT. It yields the protein CATEDRGGQPQHF.

The chain couples TRBV19 to TRBJ1-1; no clear D. The CDR3 is 13 amino acids. The germline V and J ends were trimmed by 5 bases and 0 bases, with 7 bases remaining between them. Germline V gene sequence: CDR1 LNHDA, CDR2 SQIVND (reference sequence). The CDR3: CASSLAVNTEAFF. Here the CDR3 DNA reads TGTGCCAGTAGTCTGGCGGTGAACACTGAAGCTTTCTTT.